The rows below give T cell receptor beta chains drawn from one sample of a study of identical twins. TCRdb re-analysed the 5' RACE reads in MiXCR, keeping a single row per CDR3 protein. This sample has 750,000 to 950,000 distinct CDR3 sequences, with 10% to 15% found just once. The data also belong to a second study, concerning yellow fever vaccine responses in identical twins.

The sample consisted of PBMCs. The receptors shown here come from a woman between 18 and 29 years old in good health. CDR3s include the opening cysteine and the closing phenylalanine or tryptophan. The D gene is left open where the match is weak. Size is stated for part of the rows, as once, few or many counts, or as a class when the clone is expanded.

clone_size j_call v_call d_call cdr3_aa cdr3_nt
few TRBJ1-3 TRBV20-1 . CSATLSGNTIYF TGCAGTGCTACCCTCTCTGGAAACACCATATATTTT
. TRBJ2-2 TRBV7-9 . CASSLVQRQASGELFF TGTGCCAGCAGCTTAGTCCAGCGGCAGGCTTCCGGGGAGCTGTTTTTT
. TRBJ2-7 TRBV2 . CASSEWASSPIF TGTGCCAGCAGTGAATGGGCTAGTTCCCCTATCTTC
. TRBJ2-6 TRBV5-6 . CASSWTVSGANVLTF TGTGCCAGCAGCTGGACAGTCTCTGGGGCCAACGTCCTGACTTTC
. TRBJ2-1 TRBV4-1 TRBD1 CASSQDGAGGAYNEQFF TGCGCCAGCAGCCAAGATGGGGCAGGGGGCGCCTACAATGAGCAGTTCTTC
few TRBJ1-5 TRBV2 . CASSDGGRAKGQPQHF TGTGCCAGCAGTGATGGGGGCAGGGCTAAGGGTCAGCCCCAGCATTTT
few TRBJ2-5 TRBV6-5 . CASSYATGTPKETQYF TGTGCCAGCAGTTACGCGACCGGGACACCGAAAGAGACCCAGTACTTC
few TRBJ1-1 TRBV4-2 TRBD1 CASSQEVNRGATEAFF TGTGCCAGCAGCCAAGAAGTAAACAGGGGAGCCACTGAAGCTTTCTTT
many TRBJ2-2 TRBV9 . CASSVGDRFSTGELFF TGTGCCAGCAGCGTAGGAGACAGGTTTTCCACCGGGGAGCTGTTTTTT
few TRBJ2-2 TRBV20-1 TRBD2 CSAAQTSGRAGTGELFF TGCAGTGCCGCGCAGACTAGCGGGAGGGCCGGCACCGGGGAGCTGTTTTTT
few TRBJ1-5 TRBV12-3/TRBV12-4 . CASRGINQPQHF TGTGCCAGCAGAGGGATCAATCAGCCCCAGCATTTT
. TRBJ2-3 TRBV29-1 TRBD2 CSVWTSFAGVGTDTQYF TGCAGCGTCTGGACCTCGTTTGCGGGAGTCGGAACAGATACGCAGTATTTT
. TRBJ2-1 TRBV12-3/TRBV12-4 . CASSFVLDYKYNEQFF TGTGCCAGCAGTTTCGTTCTGGACTATAAATACAATGAGCAGTTCTTC
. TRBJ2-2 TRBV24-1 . CATRGDTNTGELFF TGTGCCACCAGGGGGGACACGAACACCGGGGAGCTGTTTTTT
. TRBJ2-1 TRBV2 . CASSEMARGQFF TGTGCCAGCAGTGAAATGGCTAGAGGGCAGTTCTTC
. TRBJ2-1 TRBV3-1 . CASSWTVSSYNEQFF TGTGCCAGCAGCTGGACGGTTAGCTCCTACAATGAGCAGTTCTTC
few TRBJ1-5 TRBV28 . CASSPPTDVQPQHF TGTGCCAGCAGCCCCCCCACCGATGTGCAGCCCCAGCATTTT
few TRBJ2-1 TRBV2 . CASRSMQFF TGTGCCAGCAGGAGTATGCAGTTCTTC
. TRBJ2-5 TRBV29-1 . CSVEAGAETQYF TGCAGCGTTGAAGCGGGAGCAGAGACCCAGTACTTC
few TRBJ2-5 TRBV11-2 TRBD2 CASSLGSSGLGETQYF TGTGCCAGCAGCTTAGGTAGTAGCGGACTAGGGGAGACCCAGTACTTC
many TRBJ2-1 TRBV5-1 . CASSRAGETYNEQFF TGCGCCAGCAGTCGAGCGGGCGAGACCTACAATGAGCAGTTCTTC
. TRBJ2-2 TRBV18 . CASSPPNGNTGELFF TGTGCCAGCTCACCCCCCAACGGGAACACCGGGGAGCTGTTTTTT
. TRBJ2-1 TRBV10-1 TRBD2 CASSPTRTSTGHEQFF TGCGCCAGCAGTCCCACTCGGACTAGTACGGGGCATGAGCAGTTCTTC
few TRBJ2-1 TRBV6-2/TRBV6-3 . CASRGTSYNEQFF TGTGCCAGCAGGGGGACAAGCTACAATGAGCAGTTCTTC
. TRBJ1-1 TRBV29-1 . CSVMSSGTEAFF TGCAGCGTTATGTCCAGCGGCACTGAAGCTTTCTTT
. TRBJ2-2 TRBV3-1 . CASSPRLVLSSGELFF TGTGCCAGCAGCCCTCGACTAGTCTTATCGAGCGGGGAGCTGTTTTTT
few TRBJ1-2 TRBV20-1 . CSSGGRVYGYTF TGCAGTTCGGGAGGCAGGGTCTATGGCTACACCTTC
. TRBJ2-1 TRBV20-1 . CSEGNLDEQFF TGCAGTGAGGGAAATTTGGATGAGCAGTTCTTC
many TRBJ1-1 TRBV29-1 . CSVRLNTEAFF TGCAGCGTTAGGTTGAACACTGAAGCTTTCTTT
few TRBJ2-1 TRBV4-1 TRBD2 CASSRPGLASHNEQFF TGCGCCAGCAGCCGCCCGGGACTAGCAAGCCACAATGAGCAGTTCTTC
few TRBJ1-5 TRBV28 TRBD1 CASSLTGVYSNQPQHF TGTGCCAGCAGTTTGACAGGGGTATATAGCAATCAGCCCCAGCATTTT
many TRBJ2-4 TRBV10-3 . CAISESIGADIQYF TGTGCCATCAGTGAGTCGATAGGGGCGGACATTCAGTACTTC
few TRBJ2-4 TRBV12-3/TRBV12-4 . CASTTGDIQYF TGTGCCAGCACAACTGGGGACATTCAGTACTTC
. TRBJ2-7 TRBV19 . CASSILTGYEQYF TGTGCCAGTAGTATCTTGACTGGCTACGAGCAGTACTTC
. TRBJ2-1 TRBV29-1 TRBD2 CSVASGTTSYNEQFF TGCAGCGTTGCCAGCGGGACGACCTCCTACAATGAGCAGTTCTTC
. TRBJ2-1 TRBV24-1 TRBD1 CATSDFPGQGSYNEQFF TGTGCCACCAGTGATTTTCCCGGACAGGGGTCCTACAATGAGCAGTTCTTC
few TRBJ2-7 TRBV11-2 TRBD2 CASSLGGGLSGRSYEQYF TGTGCCAGCAGCTTGGGGGGGGGGCTTAGCGGGAGATCCTACGAGCAGTACTTC
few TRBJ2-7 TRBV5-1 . CASSLGQGGLSFRYEQYF TGCGCCAGCAGCTTGGGGCAGGGTGGCCTCAGCTTCCGTTACGAGCAGTACTTC
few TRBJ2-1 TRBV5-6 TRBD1 CASSLTDRGLYNEQFF TGTGCCAGCAGCCTGACGGACAGGGGGCTATACAATGAGCAGTTCTTC
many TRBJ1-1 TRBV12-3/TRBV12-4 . CASGFTGLGAFF TGTGCCAGCGGGTTCACAGGGCTTGGGGCTTTCTTT
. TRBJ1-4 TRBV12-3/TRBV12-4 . CASSLVTASTNEKLFF TGTGCCAGCAGTTTAGTAACGGCATCAACTAATGAAAAACTGTTTTTT
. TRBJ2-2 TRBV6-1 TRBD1 CASSQGNPGELFF TGTGCCAGCTCACAGGGGAACCCCGGGGAGCTGTTTTTT
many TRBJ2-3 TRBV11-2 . CASSLSRGNFGDTQYF TGTGCCAGCAGCTTAAGCCGGGGAAATTTTGGAGATACGCAGTATTTT
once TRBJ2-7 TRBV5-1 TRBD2 CASSEGLASGEQYF TGCGCCAGCAGCGAGGGACTAGCGAGTGGGGAGCAGTACTTC
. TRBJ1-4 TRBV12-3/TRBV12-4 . CASSFGGRGGREKLFF TGTGCCAGCAGTTTTGGGGGTAGGGGGGGGCGAGAAAAACTGTTTTTT
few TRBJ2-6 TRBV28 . CASSPLEDGSGANVLTF TGTGCCAGCAGTCCCCTCGAGGACGGCTCTGGGGCCAACGTCCTGACTTTC